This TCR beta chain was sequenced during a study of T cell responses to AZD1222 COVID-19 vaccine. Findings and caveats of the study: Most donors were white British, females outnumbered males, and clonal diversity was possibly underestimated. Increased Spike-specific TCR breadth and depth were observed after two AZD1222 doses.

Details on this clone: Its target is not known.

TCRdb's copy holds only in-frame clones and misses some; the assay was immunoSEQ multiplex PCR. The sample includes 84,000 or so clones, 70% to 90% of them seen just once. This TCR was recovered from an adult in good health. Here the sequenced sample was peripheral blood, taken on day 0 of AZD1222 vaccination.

DNA for the CDR3: TGCGCCAGCAGCTTGGTCGGCGCGGGAGGTAGGGATACGCAGTATTTT. Protein sequence: CASSLVGAGGRDTQYF. The chain links TRBV5-1 to TRBJ2-3, with 8 nucleotides matching TRBD2. V lost 0 bases, J lost 6 bases, and 9 bases stayed unmatched. The CDR3 runs 16 residues. Germline V CDR1 and CDR2: SGHRS, YFSETQ.